The 7 T cell receptor beta chains below come from one sample, sequenced in a study of regulatory T cells in long-lasting Graves disease. Time point indicated: persistent/refractory GD, antithyroid drugs over 5 years with positive TRAb. RNA isolated from PBMCs was used to make the TCR library. Through Arm-PCR of CDR3 regions and iRepertoire HTBI primers, TCR beta libraries were built. TCRdb redid the calling of the multiplex PCR reads with MiXCR, one entry per CDR3 protein. The repertoire has about 460,000 distinct CDR3 sequences, approximately 22% of them found once; the top ten carry roughly 14%. The sequences come from peripheral blood mononuclear cells (PBMCs), collected when the disease was refractory, from a patient treated with antithyroid drugs. These receptor sequences come from a female donor with Graves disease.

The V call is TRBV9, the J call TRBJ2-7; D is uncertain. V was trimmed by 3 bases and J by 6 bases, leaving 16 bases between them. Per the germline V gene, CDR1 is SGDLS and CDR2 is YYNGEE. This CDR3 has 14 amino acids. CDR3 region: CASSERPGSFEQYF. As DNA, the CDR3 is TGTGCCAGCAGCGAGAGACCCGGTTCGTTCGAGCAGTACTTC. The complete variable domain, with remaining parts taken from reference TRBV9 and TRBJ2-7, reads DSGVTQTPKHLITATGQRVTLRCSPRSGDLSVYWYQQSLDQGLQFLIQYYNGEERAKGNILERFSAQQFPDLHSELNLSSLELGDSALYFCASSERPGSFEQYFGPGTRLTVT.

This clonotype was seen at least ten times. This rearrangement joins TRBV28 to TRBJ1-4; D gene unclear. The germline V and J ends were trimmed by 3 bases and 8 bases, with 13 bases remaining between them. Germline CDR1 reads MDHEN; CDR2 reads SYDVKM. The CDR3 contains 14 residues. CDR3 coding DNA: TGTGCCAGCAGTTTGGCTAGGTTGGACGAAAAACTGTTTTTT. This encodes CASSLARLDEKLFF. Full variable domain (rest looked up from reference TRBV28 and TRBJ1-4): DVKVTQSSRYLVKRTGEKVFLECVQDMDHENMFWYRQDPGLGLRLIYFSYDVKMKEKGDIPEGYSVSREKKERFSLILESASTNQTSMYLCASSLARLDEKLFFGSGTQLSVL.

This clonotype was recorded a few times. The chain is built from TRBV18 and TRBJ2-1; 9 nucleotides align to TRBD1. The J segment lost 3 bases and the V segment lost 6 bases, leaving 6 bases of the junction unmatched. The CDR3 has 15 residues. In germline, CDR1 is KGHSH, CDR2 LQKENI. CDR3: CASSLTGGDYNEQFF. DNA for the CDR3: TGTGCCAGCTCCCTCACAGGGGGCGACTACAATGAGCAGTTCTTC.

This chain links TRBV20-1 with TRBJ1-5; D unresolved. This CDR3 region has 15 residues. Deletions cut 5 bases from V and 4 bases from J, with 18 bases between. From germline, CDR1 is DFQATT and CDR2 SNEGSKA (reference sequence). CDR3 bases: TGCAGTGCTGCAACGCGGAGTTTGGGTAATCAGCCCCAGCATTTT. It codes for CSAATRSLGNQPQHF.

The J gene is TRBJ2-5, the V gene TRBV20-1; D is undetermined. Trimming took off 6 bases at V and 2 bases at J, with 7 bases between the two ends. This CDR3 contains 11 residues. Germline V gene data show CDR1 as DFQATT and CDR2 as SNEGSKA (reference sequence). This CDR3 is CSAREQETQYF. The CDR3 nucleotides are TGCAGTGCCCGCGAGCAAGAGACCCAGTACTTC.

In its sample, this clonotype was seen a few times. CDR3 sequence reads: CSVSTNYGYTF. The CDR3 nucleotides read TGCAGCGTTTCAACAAACTATGGCTACACCTTC. The chain uses TRBV29-1 and TRBJ1-2, with D uncertain. The CDR3 contains 11 residues. Deletions cut 5 bases from V and 2 bases from J, with 6 bases between. Germline loops: CDR1 SQVTM, CDR2 ANQGSEA.

As to this clonotype: A read error may account for a junction end that differs from germline. The genes are TRBV4-1 and TRBJ1-1; TRBD1 matches at 7 bases. CDR1 MGHRA and CDR2 YSYEKL come from the germline V gene. The CDR3 consists of 13 residues. CDR3 coding DNA: TGCACCAGCAGCCCGCCCAGGGGGACTGAAGCTTTCTTT. It specifies CTSSPPRGTEAFF.